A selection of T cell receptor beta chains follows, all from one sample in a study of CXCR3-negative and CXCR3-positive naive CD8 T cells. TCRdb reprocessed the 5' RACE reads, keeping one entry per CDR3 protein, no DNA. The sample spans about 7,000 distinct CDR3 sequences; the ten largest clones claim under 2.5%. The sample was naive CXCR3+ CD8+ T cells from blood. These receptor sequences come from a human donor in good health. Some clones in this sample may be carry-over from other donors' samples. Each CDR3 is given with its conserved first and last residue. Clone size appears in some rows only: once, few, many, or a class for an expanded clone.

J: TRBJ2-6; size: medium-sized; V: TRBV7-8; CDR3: CASSLDAGPSGANVLTF
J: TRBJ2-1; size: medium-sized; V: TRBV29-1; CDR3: CSRPRDYRGWEQFF
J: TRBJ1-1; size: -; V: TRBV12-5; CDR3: CASGLQQGLNTEAFF
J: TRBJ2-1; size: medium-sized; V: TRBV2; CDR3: CASSGREGNDEQFF
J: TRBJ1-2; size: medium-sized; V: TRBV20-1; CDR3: CSAPELRPNYGYTF
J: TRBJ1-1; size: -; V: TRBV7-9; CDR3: CASSPGVPQAGAEAFF
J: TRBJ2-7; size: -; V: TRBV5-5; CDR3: CASSITQGYEQYF
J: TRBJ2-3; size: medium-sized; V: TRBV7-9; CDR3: CAGLRDNTDTQYF
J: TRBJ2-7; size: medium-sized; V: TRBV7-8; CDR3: CASSPQGVSSYEQYF
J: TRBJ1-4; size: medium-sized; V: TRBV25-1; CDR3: CASSARMAGEVFPTNEKLFF
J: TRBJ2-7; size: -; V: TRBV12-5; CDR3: CASGLTEGTLHYEQYF
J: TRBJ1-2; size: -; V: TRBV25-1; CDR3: CASSEYSAENYGYTF
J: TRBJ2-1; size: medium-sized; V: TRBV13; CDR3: CASSSVGTGINNEQFF
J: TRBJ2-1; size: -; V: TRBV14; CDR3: CASSQDTGLGMSEQFF
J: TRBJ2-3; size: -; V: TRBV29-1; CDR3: CSVTLSESTDTQYF
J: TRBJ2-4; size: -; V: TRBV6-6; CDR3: CASSYIIAKNIQYF
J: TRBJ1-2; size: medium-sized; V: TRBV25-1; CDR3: CASSETGYGYTF
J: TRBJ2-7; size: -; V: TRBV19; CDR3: CASSITGVYEQYF
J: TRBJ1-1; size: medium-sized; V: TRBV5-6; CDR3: CASRGQSNTEAFF
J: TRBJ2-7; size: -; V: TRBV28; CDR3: CASTISGSGYEQYF
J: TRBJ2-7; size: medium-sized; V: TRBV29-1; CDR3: CSVSEDRAHEQYF
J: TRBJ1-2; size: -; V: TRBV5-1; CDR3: CASSLGGQIYGYTF
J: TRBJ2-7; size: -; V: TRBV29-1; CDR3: CSVDSPGDSYEQYF
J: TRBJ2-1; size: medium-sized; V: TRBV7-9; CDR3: CASSSTLTSALSYNEQFF
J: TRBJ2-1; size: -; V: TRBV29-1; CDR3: CSVEGGTGTYNEQFF
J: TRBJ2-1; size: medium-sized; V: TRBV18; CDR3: CASSPTIGGGISYNEQFF
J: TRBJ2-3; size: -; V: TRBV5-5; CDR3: CASSFTSGHYTDTQYF
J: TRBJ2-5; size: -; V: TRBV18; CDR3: CASSPPNPSQETQYF
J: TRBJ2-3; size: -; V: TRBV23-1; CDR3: CASSQSEQGASTDTQYF
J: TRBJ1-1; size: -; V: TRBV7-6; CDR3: CASRPLNTEAFF
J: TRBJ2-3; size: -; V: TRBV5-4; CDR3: CASSLAVADTQYF
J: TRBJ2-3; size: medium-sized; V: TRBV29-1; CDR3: CSYTPGLETDTQYF
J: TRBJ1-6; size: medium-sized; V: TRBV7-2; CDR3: CASSLQGGSYNSPLHF
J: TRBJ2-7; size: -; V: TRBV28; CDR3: CASRDSGQLSPYEQYF
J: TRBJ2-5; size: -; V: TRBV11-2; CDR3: CASSLVRTQETQYF
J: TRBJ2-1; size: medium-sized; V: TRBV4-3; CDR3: CASSPLGSGGNEQFF
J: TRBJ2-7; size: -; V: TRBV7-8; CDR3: CASRQGDYEQYF
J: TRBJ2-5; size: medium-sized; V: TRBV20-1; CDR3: CSAMGYGAPLRETQYF
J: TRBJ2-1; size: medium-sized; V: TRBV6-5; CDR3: CASRSGTGAINEQFF
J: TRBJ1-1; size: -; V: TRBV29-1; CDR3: CSVDVYTEAFF
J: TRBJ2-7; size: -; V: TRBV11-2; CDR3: CASNPPGIPYEQYF
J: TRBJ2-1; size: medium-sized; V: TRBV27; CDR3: CASSLTSVYEQFF
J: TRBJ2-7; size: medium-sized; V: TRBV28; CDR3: CASSPLARGQIYEQYF
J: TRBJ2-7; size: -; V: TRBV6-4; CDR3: CASSQEGGLKNEQYF
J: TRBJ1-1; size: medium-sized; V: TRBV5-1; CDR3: CASSLNGPGTEAFF
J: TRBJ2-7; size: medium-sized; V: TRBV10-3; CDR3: CAISEGTSGRAYEQYF
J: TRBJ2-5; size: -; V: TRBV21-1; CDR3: CASSLKRRETQYF